The clone carrying this T cell receptor (beta chain) was recorded a few times. No antigen is known for it. Expressed TCRB transcripts were sequenced after all isolated RNA was converted to cDNA. Clones were sequenced by immunoSEQ multiplex PCR, and TCRdb holds only the in-frame ones, with some missing. The sample carries 300,000 to 450,000 clones, roughly an eighth recorded once. The entry originates in a study of beta chain features in type 1 diabetes. This CDR3 comprises 13 residues. CDR1 is MDHEN and CDR2 is SYDVKM in the germline V gene. Deletions cut 8 bases from V and 1 base from J, with 12 bases between. Study-wide points: Significant though moderate, a shortening of TCRB CDR3s appeared in all four CD4+ subsets of Type 1 diabetes patients.

The sequence was collected from a woman aged 18-29 years with type 1 diabetes. V usage is TRBV28 and J usage is TRBJ2-7, with D possibly matching TRBD1 (6 bases). The source material was naive CD4+ T cells from blood. As DNA, the CDR3 is TGTGCCAGCGGTGGGGGCCTTTCCTACGAGCAGTACTTC. It translates to CASGGGLSYEQYF.